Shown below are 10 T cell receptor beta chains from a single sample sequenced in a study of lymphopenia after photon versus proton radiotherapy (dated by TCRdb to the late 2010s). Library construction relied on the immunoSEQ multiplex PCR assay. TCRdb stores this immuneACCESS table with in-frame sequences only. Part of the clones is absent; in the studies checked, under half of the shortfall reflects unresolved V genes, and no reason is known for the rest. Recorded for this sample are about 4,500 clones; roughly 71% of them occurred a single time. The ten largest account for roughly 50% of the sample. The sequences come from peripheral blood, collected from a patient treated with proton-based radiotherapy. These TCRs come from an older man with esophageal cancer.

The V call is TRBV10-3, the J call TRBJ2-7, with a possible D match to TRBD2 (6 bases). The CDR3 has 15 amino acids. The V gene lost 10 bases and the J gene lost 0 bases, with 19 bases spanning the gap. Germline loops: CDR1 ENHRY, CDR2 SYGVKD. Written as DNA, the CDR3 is TGTGCCAGCAGCCACACCCGGGGACTCTCCTACGAGCAGTACTTC. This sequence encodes CASSHTRGLSYEQYF.

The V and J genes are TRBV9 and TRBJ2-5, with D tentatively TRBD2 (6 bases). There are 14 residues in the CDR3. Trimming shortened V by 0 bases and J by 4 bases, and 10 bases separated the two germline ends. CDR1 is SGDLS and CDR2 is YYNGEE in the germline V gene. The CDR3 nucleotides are TGTGCCAGCAGCGTAGTTGGAGGGCGAGAGACCCAGTACTTC. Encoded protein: CASSVVGGRETQYF. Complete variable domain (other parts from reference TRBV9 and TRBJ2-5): DSGVTQTPKHLITATGQRVTLRCSPRSGDLSVYWYQQSLDQGLQFLIQYYNGEERAKGNILERFSAQQFPDLHSELNLSSLELGDSALYFCASSVVGGRETQYFGPGTRLLVL.

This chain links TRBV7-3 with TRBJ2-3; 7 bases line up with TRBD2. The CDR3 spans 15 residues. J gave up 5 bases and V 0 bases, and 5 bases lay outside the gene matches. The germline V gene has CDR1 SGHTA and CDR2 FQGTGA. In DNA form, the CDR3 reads TGTGCCAGCAGCTTAACGGGTGGGAGGGTAGATACGCAGTATTTT. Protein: CASSLTGGRVDTQYF.

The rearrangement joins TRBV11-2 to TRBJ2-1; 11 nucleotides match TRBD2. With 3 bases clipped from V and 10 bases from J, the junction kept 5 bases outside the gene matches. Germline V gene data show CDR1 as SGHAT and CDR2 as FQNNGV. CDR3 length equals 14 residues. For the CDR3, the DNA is TGTGCCAGCAGCTTTAGCGGGGGGGCCTGGGAGCAGTTCTTC. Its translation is CASSFSGGAWEQFF.

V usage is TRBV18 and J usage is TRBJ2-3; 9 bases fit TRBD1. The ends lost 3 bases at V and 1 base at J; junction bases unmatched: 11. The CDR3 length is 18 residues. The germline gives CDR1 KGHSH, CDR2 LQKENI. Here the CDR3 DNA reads TGTGCCAGCTCACCCAAGGAGGCGACAGGGGGGCGCACAGATACGCAGTATTTT. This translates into CASSPKEATGGRTDTQYF.

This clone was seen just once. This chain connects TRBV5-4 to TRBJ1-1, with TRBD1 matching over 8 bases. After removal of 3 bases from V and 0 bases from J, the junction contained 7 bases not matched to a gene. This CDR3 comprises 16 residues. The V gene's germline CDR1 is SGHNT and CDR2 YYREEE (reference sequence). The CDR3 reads CASSSATGALNTEAFF. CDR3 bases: TGTGCCAGCAGCTCAGCGACAGGGGCCTTGAACACTGAAGCTTTCTTT.

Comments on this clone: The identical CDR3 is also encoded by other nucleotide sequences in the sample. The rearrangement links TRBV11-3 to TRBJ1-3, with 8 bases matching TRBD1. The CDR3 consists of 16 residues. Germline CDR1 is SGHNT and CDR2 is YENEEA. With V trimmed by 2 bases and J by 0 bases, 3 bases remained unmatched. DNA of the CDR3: TGTGCCAGCAGCTTAACAGGGGGTAACTCTGGAAACACCATATATTTT. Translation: CASSLTGGNSGNTIYF.

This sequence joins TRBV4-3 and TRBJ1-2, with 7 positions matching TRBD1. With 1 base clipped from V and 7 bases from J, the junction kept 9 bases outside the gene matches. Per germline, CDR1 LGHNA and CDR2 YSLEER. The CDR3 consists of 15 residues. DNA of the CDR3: TGCGCCAGCAGCCAAGGGGCTGACAGGGTTTCTGGCTACACCTTC. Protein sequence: CASSQGADRVSGYTF.

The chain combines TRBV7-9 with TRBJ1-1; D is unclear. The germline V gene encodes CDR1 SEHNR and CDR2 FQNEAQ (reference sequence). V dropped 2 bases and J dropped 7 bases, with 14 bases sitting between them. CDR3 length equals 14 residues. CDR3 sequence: CASSLNGGEIEAFF. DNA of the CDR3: TGTGCCAGCAGCTTAAATGGAGGAGAGATTGAAGCTTTCTTT.

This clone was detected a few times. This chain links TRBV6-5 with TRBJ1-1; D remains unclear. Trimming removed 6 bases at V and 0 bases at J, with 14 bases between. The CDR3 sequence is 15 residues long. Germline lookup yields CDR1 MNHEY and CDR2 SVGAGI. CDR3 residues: CASRKAEYMNTEAFF. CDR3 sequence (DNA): TGTGCCAGCAGAAAGGCGGAATACATGAACACTGAAGCTTTCTTT.